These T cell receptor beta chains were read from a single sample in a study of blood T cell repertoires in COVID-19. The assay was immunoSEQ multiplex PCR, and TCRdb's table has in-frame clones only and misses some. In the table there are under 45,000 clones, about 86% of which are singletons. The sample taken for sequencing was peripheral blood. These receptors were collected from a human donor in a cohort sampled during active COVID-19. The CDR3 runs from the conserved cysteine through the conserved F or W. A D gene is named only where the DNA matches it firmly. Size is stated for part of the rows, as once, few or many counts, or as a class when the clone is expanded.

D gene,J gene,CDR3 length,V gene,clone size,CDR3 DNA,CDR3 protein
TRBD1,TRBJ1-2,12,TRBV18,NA,TGTGCCAGCTCACCCCTGACAGGGGACTACACCTTC,CASSPLTGDYTF
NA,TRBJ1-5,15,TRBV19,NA,TGTGCCAGTAGTCCCCGCGATCTTAGCAATCAGCCCCAGCATTTT,CASSPRDLSNQPQHF
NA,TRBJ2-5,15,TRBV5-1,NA,TGCGCCAGCAGCTTGGCCAGCAGGGCTATAGAGACCCAGTACTTC,CASSLASRAIETQYF
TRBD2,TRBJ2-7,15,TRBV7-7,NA,TGTGCTAGCAGTTCTAGCGGGGGTACGGTCCACGAGCAGTACTTC,CASSSSGGTVHEQYF
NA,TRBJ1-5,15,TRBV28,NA,TGTGCCAGCAGGTTTCGGGCGGGAGGCAATCAGCCCCAGCATTTT,CASRFRAGGNQPQHF
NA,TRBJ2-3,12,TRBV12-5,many,TGTGCTAGTGGTGCGGAGACAGATACGCAGTATTTT,CASGAETDTQYF
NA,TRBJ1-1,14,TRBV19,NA,TGTGCCAGTAACCTACTCGCGCCCAACACTGAAGCTTTCTTT,CASNLLAPNTEAFF
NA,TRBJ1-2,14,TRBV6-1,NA,TGTGCCAGCAGTGAAGCGGGGGCCTCATGGGGCTACACCTTC,CASSEAGASWGYTF
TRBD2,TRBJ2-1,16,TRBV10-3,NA,TGTGCCATCAGGAGCGGGGGGTCCAGTTCCTACAATGAGCAGTTCTTC,CAIRSGGSSSYNEQFF
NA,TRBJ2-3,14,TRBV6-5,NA,TGTGCCAGCAGCCCCGGGCTCTGGGGGAGGATTTGGTATTTT,CASSPGLWGRIWYF
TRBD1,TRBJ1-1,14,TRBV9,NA,TGTGCCAGCAGCGTCGTCGACAGGGGGCCTGAAGCTTTCTTT,CASSVVDRGPEAFF
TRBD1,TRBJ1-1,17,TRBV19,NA,TGTGCCAGTAGTATAGGTGGACAGGGGCGAATGAACACTGAAGCTTTCTTT,CASSIGGQGRMNTEAFF
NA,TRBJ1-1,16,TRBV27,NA,TGTGCCAGCAGGCGACGGCAGGTTGGTTTGAACACTGAAGCTTTCTTT,CASRRRQVGLNTEAFF
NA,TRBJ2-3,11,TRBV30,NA,TGTGCCTGGAGAACAACAGATACGCAGTATTTT,CAWRTTDTQYF
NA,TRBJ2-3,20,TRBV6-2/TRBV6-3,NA,TGTGCCAGCAGTTCCCTCACTGCCGTGGGGGCCCTTTATTATACAGATACGCAGTATTTT,CASSSLTAVGALYYTDTQYF
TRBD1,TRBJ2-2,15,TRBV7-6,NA,TGTGCCAGCAGCCCTGAGGCGGGGACAGGCGGGGAGCTGTTTTTT,CASSPEAGTGGELFF
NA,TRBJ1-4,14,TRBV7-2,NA,TGTGCCAGCAGCTCCGACAGTCGTAATGAAAAACTGTTTTTT,CASSSDSRNEKLFF
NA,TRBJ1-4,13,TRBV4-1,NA,TGCGCCAGCAGACAGGGTAACGAGGAAAAACTGTTTTTT,CASRQGNEEKLFF
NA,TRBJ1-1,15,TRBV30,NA,TGTGCCTGGAGTGGAGACACAGGGATGAACACTGAAGCTTTCTTT,CAWSGDTGMNTEAFF
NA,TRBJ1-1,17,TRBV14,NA,TGTGCCAGCAGCCCCCCCCTGGGGGGGCCTAAGAACACTGAAGCTTTCTTT,CASSPPLGGPKNTEAFF
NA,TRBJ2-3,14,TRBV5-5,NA,TGTGCCAGCAGCGGGGGCCCTAGCACAGATACGCAGTATTTT,CASSGGPSTDTQYF
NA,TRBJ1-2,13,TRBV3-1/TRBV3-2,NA,TGTGCCAGCAGCCAGGATTGGGCCTATGGCTACACCTTC,CASSQDWAYGYTF
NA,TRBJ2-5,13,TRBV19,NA,TGTGCCAGTAGCAGACTGATCCAAGAGACCCAGTACTTC,CASSRLIQETQYF
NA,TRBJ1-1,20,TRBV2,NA,TGTGCCAGCAGTGATCCCAGATCGTCTCCCGGGAACCCGGTGAACACTGAAGCTTTCTTT,CASSDPRSSPGNPVNTEAFF
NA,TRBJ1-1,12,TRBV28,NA,TGTGCCAGCAGTTTGAGTAACACTGAAGCTTTCTTT,CASSLSNTEAFF
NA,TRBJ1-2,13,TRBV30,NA,TGTGCCTGGAGTGCTTCGCGGCCCTATGGCTACACCTTC,CAWSASRPYGYTF
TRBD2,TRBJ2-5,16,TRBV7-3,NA,TGTGCCAGCAGCCCTAACGGGGGACTAGCCTGGGAGACCCAGTACTTC,CASSPNGGLAWETQYF
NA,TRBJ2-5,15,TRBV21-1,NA,TGTGCCAGCACCAAAGGCGGGGGGGGGCAAGAGACCCAGTACTTC,CASTKGGGGQETQYF
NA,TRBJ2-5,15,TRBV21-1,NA,TGTGCCAGCAGCAAAGAGGTAGCGGGGCCTGAGACCCAGTACTTC,CASSKEVAGPETQYF
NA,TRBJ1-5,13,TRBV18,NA,TGTGCCAGCTCACCAATGAAGAGTCAGCCCCAGCATTTT,CASSPMKSQPQHF
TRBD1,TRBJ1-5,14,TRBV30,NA,TGTGCCTGGAGAGGACAGGGCAGCAATCAGCCCCAGCATTTT,CAWRGQGSNQPQHF
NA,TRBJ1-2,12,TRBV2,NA,TGTGCCAGCCTTCCGGGGAGGAGGGGCTACACCTTC,CASLPGRRGYTF
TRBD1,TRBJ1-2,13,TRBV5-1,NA,TGCGCCAGCAGCCGACAGGGGCGCTATGGCTACACCTTC,CASSRQGRYGYTF
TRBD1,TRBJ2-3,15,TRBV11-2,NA,TGTGCCAGCAGCTCAAGGACAGGGGGCCGGGATACGCAGTATTTT,CASSSRTGGRDTQYF
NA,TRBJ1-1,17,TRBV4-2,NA,TGTGCCAGCAGCCAAGAAGTAAGGACAGTGGGGCACACTGAAGCTTTCTTT,CASSQEVRTVGHTEAFF
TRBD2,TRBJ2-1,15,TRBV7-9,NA,TGTGCCAGCAGCGATAGCGGGGGGTTATACAATGAGCAGTTCTTC,CASSDSGGLYNEQFF
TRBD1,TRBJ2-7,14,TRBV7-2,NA,TGTGCCAGCAGCTTAAACAGGGGGGACGACGAGCAGTACTTC,CASSLNRGDDEQYF
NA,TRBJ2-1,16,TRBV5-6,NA,TGTGCCAGCAGCTTGCTGGACAGAAGCTCCTACAATGAGCAGTTCTTC,CASSLLDRSSYNEQFF
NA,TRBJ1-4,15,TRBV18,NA,TGTGCCAGCTCACCAGCAGGAATAAGAGGGGAAAAACTGTTTTTT,CASSPAGIRGEKLFF
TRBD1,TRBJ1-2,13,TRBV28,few,TGTGCCAGCAGGACAGGGTCGATCTATGGCTACACCTTC,CASRTGSIYGYTF
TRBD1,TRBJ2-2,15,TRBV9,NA,TGTGCCAGCAGCGTACGAGGGGGCTATACGGAGGAGCTGTTTTTT,CASSVRGGYTEELFF
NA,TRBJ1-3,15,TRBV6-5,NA,TGTGCCAGCAGGGCAGGGTACCTCTCTGGAAACACCATATATTTT,CASRAGYLSGNTIYF
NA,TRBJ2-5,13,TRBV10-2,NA,TGCGCCAGCAGTGACAGCGCCCAAGAGACCCAGTACTTC,CASSDSAQETQYF
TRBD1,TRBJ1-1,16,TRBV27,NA,TGTGCCAGCAGTCTAGACAGGGTGGGCCCGTTGACTGAAGCTTTCTTT,CASSLDRVGPLTEAFF
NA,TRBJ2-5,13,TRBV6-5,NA,TGTGCCAGCAGCGACGGACAGTTGGAGACCCAGTACTTC,CASSDGQLETQYF
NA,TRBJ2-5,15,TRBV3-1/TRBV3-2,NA,TGTGCCAGCAGCCAAGATTTGGCAGGCCAAGAGACCCAGTACTTC,CASSQDLAGQETQYF
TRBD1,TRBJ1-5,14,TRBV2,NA,TGTGCCAGCAGTGTAATAGGGGGCGATCAGCCCCAGCATTTT,CASSVIGGDQPQHF
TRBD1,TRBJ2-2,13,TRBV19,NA,TGTGCCACCGGGACAGGGTGGACCGGGGAGCTGTTTTTT,CATGTGWTGELFF
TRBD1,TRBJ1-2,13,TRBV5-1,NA,TGCGCCAGCAGCTTGGAAGGGGGCGCCGGCTACACCTTC,CASSLEGGAGYTF
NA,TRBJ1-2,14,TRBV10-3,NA,TGTGCCATCAGTGAGTCGAGCCAAGTCTATGGCTACACCTTC,CAISESSQVYGYTF